The 7 T cell receptor beta chains listed next were all sequenced from one sample in a study of a mutant IDH1 vaccine in newly diagnosed glioma. The method was immunoSEQ multiplex PCR; TCRdb's version includes in-frame clones alone and lacks a portion of them. Here the sample spans tens of thousands of clones, over 65% being singletons. Time point denoted: baseline, week 1 (first vaccination visit). The treatment: pre-vaccination baseline after standard-of-care therapy. Sequencing was performed on PBMCs, taken from a glioma patient treated with radiotherapy, temozolomide or both. Every receptor here comes from a woman in her thirties or forties with glioma.

The chain employs TRBV18 and TRBJ1-1; D unresolved. Germline CDR1 and CDR2: KGHSH and LQKENI. The CDR3 is 15 amino acids. V lost 3 bases, J lost 0 bases, and 11 bases lay in between. CDR3 sequence (DNA): TGTGCCAGCTCACCCCAGTTCTCTATGAACACTGAAGCTTTCTTT. Its protein is CASSPQFSMNTEAFF.

The chain combines TRBV6-1 with TRBJ1-2, with TRBD1 matching over 8 bases. Losses at the gene ends were 1 base for V and 14 bases for J; bases not matched to a gene: 9. The CDR3 runs 13 residues. Per the germline V gene, CDR1 is MNHNS and CDR2 is SASEGT. This CDR3 is CASSEGTGKVGTF. The CDR3, as DNA: TGTGCCAGCAGTGAAGGGACAGGGAAGGTCGGTACCTTC.

The chain combines TRBV5-1 with TRBJ2-1; TRBD2 matches at 11 bases. The CDR3 extends over 17 amino acids. The germline gives CDR1 SGHRS, CDR2 YFSETQ. Unmatched junction bases numbered 9, after V lost 0 bases and J lost 7 bases. Here the CDR3 DNA reads TGCGCCAGCAGCTTGGCCCCAGGTAGCGGGGGGGAAAATGAGCAGTTCTTC. Amino acids: CASSLAPGSGGENEQFF. Drawing the rest from reference TRBV5-1 and TRBJ2-1, the complete variable domain is KAGVTQTPRYLIKTRGQQVTLSCSPISGHRSVSWYQQTPGQGLQFLFEYFSETQRNKGNFPGRFSGRQFSNSRSEMNVSTLELGDSALYLCASSLAPGSGGENEQFFGPGTRLTVL.

The chain links TRBV7-2 to TRBJ2-7; 9 nucleotides match TRBD1. The CDR3 length is 17 residues. Trimming cost V 3 bases and J 0 bases; bases outside gene matches: 9. CDR1 SGHTA and CDR2 FQGNSA come from the germline V gene. CDR3 sequence: CASSLPTTGGRSYEQYF. In DNA, the CDR3 is TGTGCCAGCAGCTTGCCCACGACAGGGGGGCGCTCCTACGAGCAGTACTTC.

This clone was detected once. The chain couples TRBV6-6 to TRBJ1-2; TRBD1 is a possible D gene (6 bases). CDR1 and CDR2 from the germline V gene are MNHNY and SVGAGI (reference sequence). V was cut by 6 bases and J by 8 bases, with 19 bases left in between. This CDR3 has 14 amino acids. This CDR3 is CASSPRSQGSGYTF. CDR3 bases: TGTGCCAGCAGCCCCAGATCTCAGGGGAGCGGCTACACCTTC.

The chain has TRBV5-6 and TRBJ2-5; no reliable D call. The germline gives CDR1 SGHDT, CDR2 YYEEEE. This CDR3 spans 11 amino acids. Trimming cost V 4 bases and J 1 base, with 2 bases left between them. Here the CDR3 reads CASSIQETQYF. The CDR3 DNA reads as TGTGCCAGCAGCATCCAAGAGACCCAGTACTTC.

The V and J genes are TRBV7-6 and TRBJ2-7; TRBD1 agrees at 7 bases. Trimming removed 5 bases from V and 0 bases from J; junction bases left unmatched: 13. The CDR3 runs to 17 residues. The V gene's germline CDR1 is SGHVS and CDR2 FNYEAQ. CDR3 sequence reads: CASSRYDRDVFSYEQYF. In DNA, the CDR3 is TGTGCCAGCAGCCGCTACGACAGGGATGTTTTCTCCTACGAGCAGTACTTC. The complete variable domain, with remaining parts taken from reference TRBV7-6 and TRBJ2-7, reads GAGVSQSPRYKVTKRGQDVALRCDPISGHVSLYWYRQALGQGPEFLTYFNYEAQQDKSGLPNDRFSAERPEGSISTLTIQRTEQRDSAMYRCASSRYDRDVFSYEQYFGPGTRLTVT.